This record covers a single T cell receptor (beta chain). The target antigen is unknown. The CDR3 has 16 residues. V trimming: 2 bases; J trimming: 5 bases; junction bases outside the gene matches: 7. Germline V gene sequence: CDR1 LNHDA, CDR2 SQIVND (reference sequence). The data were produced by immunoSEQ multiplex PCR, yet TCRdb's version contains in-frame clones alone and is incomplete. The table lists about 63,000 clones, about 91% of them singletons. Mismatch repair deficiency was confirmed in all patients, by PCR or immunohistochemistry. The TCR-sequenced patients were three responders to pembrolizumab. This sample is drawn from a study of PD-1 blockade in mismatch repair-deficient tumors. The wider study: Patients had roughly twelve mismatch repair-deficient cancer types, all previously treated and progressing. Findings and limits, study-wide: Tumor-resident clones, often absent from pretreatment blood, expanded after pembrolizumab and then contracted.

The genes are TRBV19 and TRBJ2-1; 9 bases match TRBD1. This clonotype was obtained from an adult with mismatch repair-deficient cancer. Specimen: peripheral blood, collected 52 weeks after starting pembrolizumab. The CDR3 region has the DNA TGTGCCAGTAGTATATCGGGACAGGGAGTAAACAATGAGCAGTTCTTC. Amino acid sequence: CASSISGQGVNNEQFF.